This passage covers 5 T cell receptor beta chains from one sample sequenced in a study of T cells in narcolepsy. TCRdb's copy holds only in-frame clones and misses some; the assay was immunoSEQ multiplex PCR. The sample consists of 32,000 or so clones, about 85% of them appearing once. The source material was CD45RA- memory CD4+ T cells from PBMCs. These receptors came from a human donor with narcolepsy.

The chain recombines TRBV4-3 with TRBJ1-6; no clear D gene. The CDR3 contains 15 residues. V lost 0 bases and J lost 11, with 14 bases in between. Germline V gene lookup returns CDR1 LGHNA and CDR2 YSLEER. The CDR3 DNA reads TGCGCCAGCAGCCAAGACGGAAGCTTCGGAGCACCCCTCCACTTT. Its translation: CASSQDGSFGAPLHF.

The rearrangement links TRBV7-2 to TRBJ2-7; D is unclear. Germline V gene lookup returns CDR1 SGHTA and CDR2 FQGNSA. V was cut by 0 bases and J by 1 base, with 7 bases left in between. This CDR3 is 14 amino acids long. This chain's CDR3 is CASSLAGSSYEQYF. The CDR3 coding sequence is TGTGCCAGCAGCTTAGCGGGTAGTTCCTACGAGCAGTACTTC.

The chain recombines TRBV4-3 with TRBJ2-3, with D maybe TRBD1 (6 bases). Germline V gene data show CDR1 as LGHNA and CDR2 as YSLEER. V was shortened by 0 bases and J by 2 bases, with 12 bases between the two germline ends. This CDR3 spans 16 amino acids. CDR3 loop: CASSQEWGPLTDTQYF. The CDR3 nucleotides are TGCGCCAGCAGCCAAGAGTGGGGGCCCCTCACAGATACGCAGTATTTT.

The chain recombines TRBV2 with TRBJ1-1; D is undetermined. The CDR3 extends over 12 amino acids. Germline V gene sequence: CDR1 SNHLY, CDR2 FYNNEI. V shed 5 bases and J shed 6 bases, with 10 bases lying between them. CDR3: CASSFGVAEAFF. CDR3 DNA: TGTGCCAGCAGTTTTGGTGTGGCTGAAGCTTTCTTT.

This sequence joins TRBV18 and TRBJ1-1; possibly TRBD1 for D (5 bases). V lost 5 bases and J lost 1, with 8 bases in between. This CDR3 spans 13 amino acids. CDR1 is KGHSH and CDR2 is LQKENI in the germline V gene. CDR3 nucleotides: TGTGCCAGCTCAGGCGGGACGAACACTGAAGCTTTCTTT. It translates to CASSGGTNTEAFF.